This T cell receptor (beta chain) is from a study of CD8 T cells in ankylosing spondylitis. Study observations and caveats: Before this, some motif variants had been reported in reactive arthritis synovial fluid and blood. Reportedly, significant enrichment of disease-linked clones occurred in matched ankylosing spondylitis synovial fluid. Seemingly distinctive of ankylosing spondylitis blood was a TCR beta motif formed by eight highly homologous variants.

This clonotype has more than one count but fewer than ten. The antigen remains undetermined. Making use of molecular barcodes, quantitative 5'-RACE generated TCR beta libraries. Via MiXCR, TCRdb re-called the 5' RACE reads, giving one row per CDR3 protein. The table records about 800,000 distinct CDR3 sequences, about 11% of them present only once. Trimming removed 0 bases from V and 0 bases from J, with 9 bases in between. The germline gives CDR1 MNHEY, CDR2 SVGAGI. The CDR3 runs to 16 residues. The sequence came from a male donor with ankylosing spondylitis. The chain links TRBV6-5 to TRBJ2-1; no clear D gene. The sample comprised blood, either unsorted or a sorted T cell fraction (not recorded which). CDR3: CASSYSTVSSYNEQFF. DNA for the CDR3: TGTGCCAGCAGTTACTCGACGGTGAGCTCCTACAATGAGCAGTTCTTC.